This TCR beta chain came from a study of OX40 agonist ivuxolimab in advanced cancers. Study-level information: Patients received ivuxolimab, an agonistic anti-OX40 (CD134) antibody.

Trimming took 7 bases from V and 1 from J, leaving 13 bases between them. CDR1 is LGHNA, CDR2 YNFKEQ, per germline. CDR3 length: 15 amino acids. Produced via immunoSEQ multiplex PCR; TCRdb's table is partial and in-frame only. The sample contains over 60,000 clones, 82% of which appear only once. This clone was picked up a small number of times. The J gene is TRBJ2-2, the V gene TRBV4-2, with D perhaps TRBD2 (6 bases). The origin of this receptor is an adult with an advanced solid tumor such as melanoma, head and neck, liver or kidney cancer. The material was CD4+ or CD8+ T cells sorted from blood, obtained in a trial of the OX40 agonist ivuxolimab. CDR3 sequence reads: CASTRVGGNTGELFF. The DNA for the CDR3 is TGTGCCAGCACCCGAGTCGGGGGGAACACCGGGGAGCTGTTTTTT.